This TCR beta chain was sequenced in a study of T-cell reconstitution after alpha-beta-depleted transplantation in children. The library targeted TCRbeta and was prepared with unique molecular identifiers. TCRdb ran MiXCR on the PCR reads and lists one entry per CDR3 protein. The sample includes about 580,000 distinct CDR3 sequences, 27% of them seen just once. The sequence was collected from a boy in the first two years of life with Wiskott-Aldrich syndrome, due to receive a stem cell transplant. The sample was PBMCs, taken before TCRalphabeta/CD19-depleted stem cell transplant.

The CDR3 nucleotides read TGTGCCAGCAGTTACTCCACCATAGTCTACGAGCAGTACTTC. It is translated as CASSYSTIVYEQYF. The chain links TRBV6-5 to TRBJ2-7, with unresolved D. CDR1 is MNHEY, CDR2 SVGAGI, per germline. Between the trimmed V and J ends, which lost 0 bases and 3 bases, there was a span of 9 bases. CDR3 length: 14 amino acids.